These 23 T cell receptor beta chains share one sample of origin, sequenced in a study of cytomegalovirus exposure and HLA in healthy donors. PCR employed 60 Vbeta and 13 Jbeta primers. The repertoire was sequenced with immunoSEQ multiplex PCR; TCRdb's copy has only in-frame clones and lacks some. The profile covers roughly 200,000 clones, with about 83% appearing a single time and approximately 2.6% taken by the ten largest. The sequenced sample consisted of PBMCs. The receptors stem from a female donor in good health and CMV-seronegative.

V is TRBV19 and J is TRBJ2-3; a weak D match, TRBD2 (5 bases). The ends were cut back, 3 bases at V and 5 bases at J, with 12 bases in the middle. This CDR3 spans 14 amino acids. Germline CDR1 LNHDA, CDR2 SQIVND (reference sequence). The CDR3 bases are TGTGCCAGTAGTATGACTAACCGCGGAGATACGCAGTATTTT. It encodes CASSMTNRGDTQYF.

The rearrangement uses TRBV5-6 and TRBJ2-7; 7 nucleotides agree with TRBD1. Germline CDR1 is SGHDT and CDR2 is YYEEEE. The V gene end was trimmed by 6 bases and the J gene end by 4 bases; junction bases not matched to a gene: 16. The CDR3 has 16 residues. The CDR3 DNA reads TGTGCCAGCACCATGGGGACAGCCAGAGGGGCGTACGAGCAGTACTTC. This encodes CASTMGTARGAYEQYF.

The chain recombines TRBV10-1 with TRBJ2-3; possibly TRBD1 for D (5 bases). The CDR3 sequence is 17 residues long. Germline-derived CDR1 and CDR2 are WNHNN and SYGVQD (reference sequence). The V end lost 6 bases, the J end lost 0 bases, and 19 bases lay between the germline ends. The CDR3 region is CASSLGAGSCSTDTQYF. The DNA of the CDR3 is TGCGCCAGCAGCCTTGGGGCTGGTAGCTGTAGCACAGATACGCAGTATTTT.

The CDR3 nucleotides are TGTGCCAGCAGCTTAGTGGGTGGGGGGGGTGGGGATACGCAGTATTTT. Amino acids: CASSLVGGGGGDTQYF. The chain uses TRBV7-2 and TRBJ2-3; 7 bases fit TRBD2. The CDR3 sequence is 16 residues long. V lost 1 base and J lost 6; bases outside the gene matches: 10. From germline, CDR1 is SGHTA and CDR2 FQGNSA.

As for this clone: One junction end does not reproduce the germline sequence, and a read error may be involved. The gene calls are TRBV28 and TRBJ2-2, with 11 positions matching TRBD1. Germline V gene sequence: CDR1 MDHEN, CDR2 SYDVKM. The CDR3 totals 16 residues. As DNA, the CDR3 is TGTGCCGGCAGGCATCCGGGACAGGGGGTTTGGGGGGAGCTGTTTTTT. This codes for CAGRHPGQGVWGELFF.

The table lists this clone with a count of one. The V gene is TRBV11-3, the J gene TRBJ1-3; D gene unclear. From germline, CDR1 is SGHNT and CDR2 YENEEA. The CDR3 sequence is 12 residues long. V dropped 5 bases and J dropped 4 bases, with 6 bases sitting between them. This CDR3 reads CASSNIGNTIYF. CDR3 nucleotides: TGTGCCAGCAGCAACATCGGAAACACCATATATTTT.

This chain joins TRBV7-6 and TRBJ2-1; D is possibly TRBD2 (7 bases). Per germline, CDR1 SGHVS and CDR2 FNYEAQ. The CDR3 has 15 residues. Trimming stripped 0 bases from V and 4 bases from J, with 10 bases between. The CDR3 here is CASSLAGGHYNEQFF. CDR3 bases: TGTGCCAGCAGCTTAGCGGGGGGGCATTACAATGAGCAGTTCTTC. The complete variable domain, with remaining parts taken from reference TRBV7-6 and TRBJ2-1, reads GAGVSQSPRYKVTKRGQDVALRCDPISGHVSLYWYRQALGQGPEFLTYFNYEAQQDKSGLPNDRFSAERPEGSISTLTIQRTEQRDSAMYRCASSLAGGHYNEQFFGPGTRLTVL.

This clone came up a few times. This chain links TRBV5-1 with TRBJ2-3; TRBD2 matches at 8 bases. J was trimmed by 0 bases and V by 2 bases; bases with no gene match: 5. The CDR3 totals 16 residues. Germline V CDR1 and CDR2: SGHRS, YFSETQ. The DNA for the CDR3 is TGCGCCAGCAGCTTTAGCGGGGCCCCTAGCACAGATACGCAGTATTTT. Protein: CASSFSGAPSTDTQYF.

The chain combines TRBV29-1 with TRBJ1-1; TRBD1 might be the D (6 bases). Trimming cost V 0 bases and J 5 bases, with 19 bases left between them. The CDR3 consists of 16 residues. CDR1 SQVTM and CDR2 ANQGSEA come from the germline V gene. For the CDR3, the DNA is TGCAGCGTTGAAGATCGGGAGGGGGAGGACGGGACTGAAGCTTTCTTT. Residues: CSVEDREGEDGTEAFF.

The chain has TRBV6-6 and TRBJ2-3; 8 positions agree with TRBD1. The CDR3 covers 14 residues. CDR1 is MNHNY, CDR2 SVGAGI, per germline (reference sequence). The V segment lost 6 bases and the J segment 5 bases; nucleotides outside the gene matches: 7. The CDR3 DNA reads TGTGCCAGCAGCAGGACAGGGATGGGAGATACGCAGTATTTT. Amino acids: CASSRTGMGDTQYF.

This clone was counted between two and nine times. CDR3 loop: CAWSSSGGGQPQHF. The CDR3 DNA is TGTGCCTGGAGTAGTTCAGGGGGCGGTCAGCCCCAGCATTTT. This chain uses TRBV30 with TRBJ1-5; 8 nucleotides line up with TRBD1. With V trimmed by 2 bases and J by 6 bases, 6 bases remained unmatched. Germline CDR1 is GTSNPN and CDR2 is SVGIG (reference sequence). The CDR3 totals 14 residues.

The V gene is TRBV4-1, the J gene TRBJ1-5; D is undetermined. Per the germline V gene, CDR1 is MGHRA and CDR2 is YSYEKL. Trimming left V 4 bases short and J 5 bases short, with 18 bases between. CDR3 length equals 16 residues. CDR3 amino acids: CASSPGELLYYQPQHF. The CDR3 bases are TGCGCCAGCAGCCCCGGGGAACTCCTCTACTATCAGCCCCAGCATTTT.

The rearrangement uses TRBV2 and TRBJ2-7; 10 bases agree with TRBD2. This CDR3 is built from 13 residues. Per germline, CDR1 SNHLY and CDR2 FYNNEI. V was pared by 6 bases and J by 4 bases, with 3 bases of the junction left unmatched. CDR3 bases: TGTGCCAGCAGAGTAGCGGGAGGATACGAGCAGTACTTC. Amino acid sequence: CASRVAGGYEQYF.

CDR3 amino acids: CASSLGLGGLLEQYF. CDR3 coding DNA: TGCGCCAGCAGCTTGGGACTGGGGGGGCTCCTCGAGCAGTACTTC. V is TRBV5-1 and J is TRBJ2-5; tentative D call: TRBD2 (7 bases). The assigned J gene may be wrong: the sequence end matches TRBJ2-7 better. In germline, CDR1 is SGHRS, CDR2 YFSETQ. This CDR3 spans 15 amino acids.

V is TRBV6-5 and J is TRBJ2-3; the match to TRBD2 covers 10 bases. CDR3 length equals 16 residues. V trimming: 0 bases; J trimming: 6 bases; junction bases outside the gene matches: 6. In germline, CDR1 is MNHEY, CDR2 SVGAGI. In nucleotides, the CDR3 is TGTGCCAGCAGTTACTCTCCTAGCGGGAGTGGGGATACGCAGTATTTT. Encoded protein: CASSYSPSGSGDTQYF.

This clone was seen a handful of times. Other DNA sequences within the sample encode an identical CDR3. The CDR3 here is CASSVTLYEQFF. CDR3 nucleotides: TGTGCCAGTAGTGTGACATTGTATGAGCAGTTCTTC. J is TRBJ2-1 and V is TRBV19; no reliable D call. Trimming removed 5 bases from V and 8 bases from J, with 10 bases in between. Germline V gene sequence: CDR1 LNHDA, CDR2 SQIVND (reference sequence). CDR3 length: 12 residues.

DNA for the CDR3: TGCGCCAGCAGCCAAGCCAGGGCAAACTTAGCCGGGGAGCTGTTTTTT. Translated, it gives CASSQARANLAGELFF. The chain employs TRBV4-3 and TRBJ2-2; D might be TRBD1 (5 bases). Between the trimmed V and J ends, which lost 1 base and 6 bases, there was a span of 15 bases. The CDR3 spans 16 residues. The germline V gene has CDR1 LGHNA and CDR2 YSLEER.

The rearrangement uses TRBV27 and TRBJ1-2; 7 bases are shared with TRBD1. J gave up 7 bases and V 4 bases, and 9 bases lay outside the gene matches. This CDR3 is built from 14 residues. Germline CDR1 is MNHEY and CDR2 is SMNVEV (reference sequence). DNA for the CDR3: TGTGCCAGCAGTTCTTGGGACAGAGTGGGTGGCTACACCTTC. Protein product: CASSSWDRVGGYTF.

The CDR3: CASTTRGLAGEGETQYF. CDR3 DNA: TGTGCCAGTACCACGAGGGGACTAGCGGGGGAGGGTGAGACCCAGTACTTC. This rearrangement joins TRBV19 to TRBJ2-5; 14 nucleotides line up with TRBD2. Germline V lookup: CDR1 LNHDA, CDR2 SQIVND (reference sequence). The CDR3 totals 17 residues. The J segment lost 5 bases and the V segment lost 7 bases, leaving 12 bases of the junction unmatched.

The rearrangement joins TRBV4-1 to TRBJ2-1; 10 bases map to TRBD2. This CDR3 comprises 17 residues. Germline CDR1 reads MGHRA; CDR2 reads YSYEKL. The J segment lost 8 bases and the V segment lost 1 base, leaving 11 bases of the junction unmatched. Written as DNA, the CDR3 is TGCGCCAGCAGCCAAGGACTAGCGGGTCCTGGCCCCCATGAGCAGTTCTTC. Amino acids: CASSQGLAGPGPHEQFF.

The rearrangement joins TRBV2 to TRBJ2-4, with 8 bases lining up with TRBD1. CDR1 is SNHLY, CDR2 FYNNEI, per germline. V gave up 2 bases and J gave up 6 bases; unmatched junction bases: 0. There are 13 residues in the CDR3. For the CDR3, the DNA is TGTGCCAGCAGTGAAACAGGGGGAAACATTCAGTACTTC. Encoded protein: CASSETGGNIQYF.

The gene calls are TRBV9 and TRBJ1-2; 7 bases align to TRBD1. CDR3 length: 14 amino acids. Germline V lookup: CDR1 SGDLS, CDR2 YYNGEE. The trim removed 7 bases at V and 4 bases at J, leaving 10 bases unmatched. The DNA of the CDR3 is TGTGCCAGCCGGGGACAGCACCTTACCTATGGCTACACCTTC. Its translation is CASRGQHLTYGYTF.

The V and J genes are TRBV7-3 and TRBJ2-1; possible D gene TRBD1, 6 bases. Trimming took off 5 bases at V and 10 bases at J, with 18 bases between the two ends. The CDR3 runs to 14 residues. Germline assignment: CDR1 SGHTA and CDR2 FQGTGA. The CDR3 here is CASSGGSLRGEQFF. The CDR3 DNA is TGTGCCAGCAGCGGGGGTTCCCTGAGGGGGGAGCAGTTCTTC.